A selection of T cell receptor beta chains follows, all from one sample in a study of OX40 agonist ivuxolimab in advanced cancers. TCRdb's copy holds only in-frame clones and misses some; the assay was immunoSEQ multiplex PCR. The sample contains about 18,000 clones, approximately 85% of which appear only once. The sequencing used CD4+ or CD8+ T cells sorted from blood, collected in a trial of the OX40 agonist ivuxolimab. The receptors shown here come from an adult with an advanced solid tumor such as melanoma, head and neck, liver or kidney cancer. The CDR3 runs from the conserved cysteine through the conserved F or W. The D gene is left open where the match is weak. The size of a clone is reported for some rows only, either as once, few or many, or as a class for expanded clones.

j_call d_call clone_size v_call cdr3_nt cdr3_aa
TRBJ1-5 NA NA TRBV7-9 TGTGCCAGCAGCCCAACAGGAGATTATAGCAATCAGCCCCAGCATTTT CASSPTGDYSNQPQHF
TRBJ2-1 TRBD2 many TRBV27 TGTGCCAGCAGTTTACTAGCGGGAGCTTCCTACAATGAGCAGTTCTTC CASSLLAGASYNEQFF
TRBJ2-1 TRBD2 NA TRBV10-3 TGTGCCATCAGTGAGTCGGGGCTAGCGGGGGCCGTAAACAATGAGCAGTTCTTC CAISESGLAGAVNNEQFF
TRBJ2-7 NA NA TRBV27 TGTGCCAGCAGTTTGGGACCTGGGCGCGAGCAGTACTTC CASSLGPGREQYF
TRBJ2-2 NA NA TRBV6-1 TGTGCCAGCAGTGAGTACAAAGGGGGAGCGGTCACCGGGGAGCTGTTTTTT CASSEYKGGAVTGELFF
TRBJ2-7 NA NA TRBV30 TGTGCCTGGAGTTTAGGGCACACCTACGAGCAGTACTTC CAWSLGHTYEQYF
TRBJ1-2 NA NA TRBV19 TGTGCCAGTAGTATAGGCCTTCTTCCTGAGATCTTC CASSIGLLPEIF
TRBJ1-5 NA NA TRBV19 TGTGCCAGTAAGACAGTAAATCAGCCCCAGCATTTT CASKTVNQPQHF
TRBJ2-4 NA NA TRBV28 TGTGCCAGCACCAGCATCGCTATGTCAGCCAAAAACATTCAGTACTTC CASTSIAMSAKNIQYF
TRBJ2-2 NA NA TRBV27 TGTGCCAGCAGTTTTAGTCAGGTGGGAACCGGGGAGCTGTTTTTT CASSFSQVGTGELFF
TRBJ2-7 NA once TRBV29-1 TGCAGCGTTTCCCCCAGGAGTGGTGGGTACGAGCAGTACTTC CSVSPRSGGYEQYF
TRBJ2-7 NA NA TRBV6-5 TGTGCCAGCAGTTACTCGATCCAGGGGGAGCAGTACTTC CASSYSIQGEQYF
TRBJ2-1 TRBD2 NA TRBV28 TGTGCCAGCAGCCCAAGGGACAAAGGCGGGAGGATGGATGAGCAGTTCTTC CASSPRDKGGRMDEQFF
TRBJ2-2 NA NA TRBV7-6 TGTGCCAGCAGCTTAGAGGTGAACACCGGGGAGCTGTTTTTT CASSLEVNTGELFF
TRBJ2-1 TRBD2 NA TRBV28 TGTGCCAGCAGTTTCATTCTAGCGGGAGACTACAATGAGCAGTTCTTC CASSFILAGDYNEQFF
TRBJ2-1 NA once TRBV7-9 TGTGCCAGCAGCAGCTTTATCGGGACTGGGGTGAATGAGCAGTTCTTC CASSSFIGTGVNEQFF
TRBJ2-7 TRBD2 NA TRBV2 TGTGCCAGCAGTTCTGGACTAGCGGGAACCTTTCAATACGAGCAGTACTTC CASSSGLAGTFQYEQYF
TRBJ2-7 NA NA TRBV2 TGTGCCAGCAGTGAATTGGGCAGCTCCTACGAGCAGTACTTC CASSELGSSYEQYF
TRBJ2-1 NA NA TRBV7-2 TGTGCCAGCAGCTTCCGGACCTCCGGGAATGAGCAGTTCTTC CASSFRTSGNEQFF
TRBJ1-6 NA NA TRBV19 TGTGCCAGTAGTATAGACCAGGGCGGACGCAATTCACCCCTCCACTTT CASSIDQGGRNSPLHF
TRBJ2-3 TRBD1 NA TRBV15 TGTGCCACCAGCACAGACAGGGTCACAGATACGCAGTATTTT CATSTDRVTDTQYF
TRBJ2-2 NA NA TRBV9 TGTGCCAGCAGCGTAGTTAGCGGGGAGCTGTTTTTT CASSVVSGELFF
TRBJ2-1 TRBD1 NA TRBV6-1 TGTGCCCACGAGGGGGACAGGGCTTCGGGTGAGCAGTTCTTC CAHEGDRASGEQFF
TRBJ2-7 TRBD2 NA TRBV19 TGTGCCAGTAGCCTAGCGGGAGTGGATGGCGAGCAGTACTTC CASSLAGVDGEQYF
TRBJ1-2 NA NA TRBV14 TGTGCCAGCAGAGTGAAAGTCAATGGCTACACCTTC CASRVKVNGYTF
TRBJ2-2 NA few TRBV7-2 TGTGCCAGCAGCTACCCTACCGGGGAGCTGTTTTTT CASSYPTGELFF
TRBJ1-1 NA NA TRBV6-1 TGTGCCAGCAGTGAGCCCCAGAAGGGTTGGACTGAAGCTTTCTTT CASSEPQKGWTEAFF
TRBJ2-7 TRBD2 NA TRBV27 TGTGCCAGCAGACGGGGGGTCTACGAGCAGTACTTC CASRRGVYEQYF
TRBJ2-1 NA NA TRBV30 TGTGCCTGGAGTGCGGGGGCGGGAAGTTTTAATGAGCAGTTCTTC CAWSAGAGSFNEQFF
TRBJ2-1 NA few TRBV5-1 TGCGCCAGCAGCTTGGCCAATGAGCAGTTCTTC CASSLANEQFF
TRBJ2-1 TRBD2 NA TRBV27 TGTGCCAGCAGTTTATTACTAGCGGGAGGGCCAGATGAGCAGTTCTTC CASSLLLAGGPDEQFF
TRBJ2-7 NA NA TRBV19 TGTGCCAGTAGCCTTGAGGACAGTTTCTCCTACGAGCAGTACTTC CASSLEDSFSYEQYF
TRBJ2-7 TRBD1 NA TRBV10-2 TGCGCCAGCAGTGCGGGACAGGCCTACGAGCAGTACTTC CASSAGQAYEQYF